The clone carrying this T cell receptor (beta chain) was recorded at least ten times. No antigen is known for it. Ophthalmopathy cases met thresholds of Clinical Activity Score at least 3, NOSPECS grade at least 4 and duration under 3 months. Diagnoses rested on clinical symptoms, serum thyroxine and TRAb, thyroid ultrasound and orbital computed tomography. This sample is part of a study of T cells in Graves' hyperthyroidism and ophthalmopathy. Findings and limits, study-wide: Most thyroid clonotypes expanded above 0.001 were also detected in blood.

TCR beta CDR3 sequences were amplified from RNA transcripts. The TCR CDR3 first-round RT-PCR relied on the HTBI primer set. MiXCR, applied by TCRdb to the multiplex PCR reads, yields one record per CDR3 protein. The table lists 360,000 or so distinct CDR3 sequences, roughly 15% of them singletons. V lost 5 bases and J lost 2, with 14 bases in between. The CDR3 spans 15 residues. Germline CDR1 SGHAT, CDR2 FQNNGV. The source is a woman aged 55-69 years with Graves' ophthalmopathy. Sequences were obtained from blood. The chain uses TRBV11-2 and TRBJ2-3; D possibly corresponds to TRBD2 (6 bases). The CDR3 coding sequence is TGTGCCAGCAGCACCCGACTAGAAAACACAGATACGCAGTATTTT. Amino acids: CASSTRLENTDTQYF.